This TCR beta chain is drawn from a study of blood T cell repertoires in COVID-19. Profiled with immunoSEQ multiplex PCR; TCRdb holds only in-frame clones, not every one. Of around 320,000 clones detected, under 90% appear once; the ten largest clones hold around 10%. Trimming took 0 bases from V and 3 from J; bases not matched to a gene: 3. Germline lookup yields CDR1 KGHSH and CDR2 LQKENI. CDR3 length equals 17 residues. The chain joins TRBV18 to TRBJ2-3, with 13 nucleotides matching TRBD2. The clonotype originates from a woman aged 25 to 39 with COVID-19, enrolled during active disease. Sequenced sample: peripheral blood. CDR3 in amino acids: CASSPPGLAGPTDTQYF. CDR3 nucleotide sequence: TGTGCCAGCTCACCACCGGGACTAGCGGGGCCTACAGATACGCAGTATTTT.